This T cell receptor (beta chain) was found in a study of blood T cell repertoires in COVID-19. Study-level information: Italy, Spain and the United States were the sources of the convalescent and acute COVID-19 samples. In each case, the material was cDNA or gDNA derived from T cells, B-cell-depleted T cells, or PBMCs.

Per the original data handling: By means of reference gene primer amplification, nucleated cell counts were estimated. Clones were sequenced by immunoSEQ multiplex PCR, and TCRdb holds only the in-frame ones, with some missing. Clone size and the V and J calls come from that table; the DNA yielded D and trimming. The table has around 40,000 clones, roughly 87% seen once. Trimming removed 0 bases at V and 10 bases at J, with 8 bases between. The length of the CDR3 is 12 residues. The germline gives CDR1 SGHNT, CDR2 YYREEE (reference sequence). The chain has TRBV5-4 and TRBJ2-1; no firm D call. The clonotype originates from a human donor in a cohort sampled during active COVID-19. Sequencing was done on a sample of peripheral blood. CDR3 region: CASSLGMQEQFF. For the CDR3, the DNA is TGTGCCAGCAGCTTGGGTATGCAGGAGCAGTTCTTC. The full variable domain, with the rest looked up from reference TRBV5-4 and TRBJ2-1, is ETGVTQSPTHLIKTRGQQVTLRCSSQSGHNTVSWYQQALGQGPQFIFQYYREEENGRGNFPPRFSGLQFPNYSSELNVNALELDDSALYLCASSLGMQEQFFGPGTRLTVL.